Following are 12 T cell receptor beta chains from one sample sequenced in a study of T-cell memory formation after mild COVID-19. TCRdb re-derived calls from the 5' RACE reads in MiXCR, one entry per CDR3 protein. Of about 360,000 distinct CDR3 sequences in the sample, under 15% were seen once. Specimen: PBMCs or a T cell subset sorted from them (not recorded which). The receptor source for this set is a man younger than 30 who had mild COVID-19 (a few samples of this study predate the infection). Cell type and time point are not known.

CDR3: CSVEEAGSDQPQHF. The DNA for the CDR3 is TGCAGCGTTGAAGAGGCAGGGTCGGATCAGCCCCAGCATTTT. The rearrangement joins TRBV29-1 to TRBJ1-5; tentative D call: TRBD1 (5 bases). Germline V CDR1 and CDR2: SQVTM, ANQGSEA. V gave up 0 bases and J gave up 5 bases, with 11 bases separating them. There are 14 residues in the CDR3.

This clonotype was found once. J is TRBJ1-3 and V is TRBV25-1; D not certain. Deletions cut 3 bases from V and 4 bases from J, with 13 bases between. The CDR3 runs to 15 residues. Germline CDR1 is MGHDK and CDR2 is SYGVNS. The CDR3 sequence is CASSDPVAGGNTIYF. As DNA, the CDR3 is TGTGCCAGCAGTGATCCGGTAGCGGGCGGAAACACCATATATTTT.

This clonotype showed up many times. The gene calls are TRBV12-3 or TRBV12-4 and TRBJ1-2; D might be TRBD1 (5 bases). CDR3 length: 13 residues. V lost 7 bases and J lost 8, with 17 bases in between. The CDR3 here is CASTPTGLWGYTF. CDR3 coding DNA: TGTGCCAGCACCCCGACGGGGCTCTGGGGCTACACCTTC.

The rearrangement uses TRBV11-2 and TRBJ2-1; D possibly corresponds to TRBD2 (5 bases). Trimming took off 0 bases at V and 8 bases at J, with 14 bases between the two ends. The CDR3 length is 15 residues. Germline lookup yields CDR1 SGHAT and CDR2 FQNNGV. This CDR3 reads CASSLDHSGWHEQFF. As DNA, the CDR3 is TGTGCCAGCAGCTTAGATCACTCGGGGTGGCATGAGCAGTTCTTC. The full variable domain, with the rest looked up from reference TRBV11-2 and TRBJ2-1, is EAGVAQSPRYKIIEKRQSVAFWCNPISGHATLYWYQQILGQGPKLLIQFQNNGVVDDSQLPKDRFSAERLKGVDSTLKIQPAKLEDSAVYLCASSLDHSGWHEQFFGPGTRLTVL.

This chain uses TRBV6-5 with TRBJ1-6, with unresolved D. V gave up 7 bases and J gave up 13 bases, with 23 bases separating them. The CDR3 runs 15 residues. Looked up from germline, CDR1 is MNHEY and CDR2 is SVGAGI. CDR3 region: CASTSARIRLAPLHF. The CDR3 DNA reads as TGTGCCAGCACCTCAGCCAGGATCCGCCTTGCGCCCCTCCACTTT.

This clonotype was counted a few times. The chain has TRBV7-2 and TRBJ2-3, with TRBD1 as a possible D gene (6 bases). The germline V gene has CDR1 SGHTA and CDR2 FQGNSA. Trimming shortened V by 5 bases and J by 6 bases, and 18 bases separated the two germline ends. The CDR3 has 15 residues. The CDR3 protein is CASSPLGARRDTQYF. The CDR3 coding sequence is TGTGCCAGCAGCCCTCTGGGGGCCCGCCGTGATACGCAGTATTTT.

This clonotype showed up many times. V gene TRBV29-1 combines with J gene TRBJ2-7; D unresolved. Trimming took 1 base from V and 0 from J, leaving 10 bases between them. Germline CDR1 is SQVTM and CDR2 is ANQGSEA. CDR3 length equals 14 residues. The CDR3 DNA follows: TGCAGCGTTGAAGTGCCTCTGAGCTCCTACGAGCAGTACGTC. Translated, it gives CSVEVPLSSYEQYV.

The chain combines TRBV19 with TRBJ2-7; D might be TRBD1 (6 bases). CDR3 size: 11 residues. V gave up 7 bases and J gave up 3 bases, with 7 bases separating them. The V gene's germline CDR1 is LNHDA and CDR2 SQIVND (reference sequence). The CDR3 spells CASIQGYEQYV. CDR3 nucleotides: TGTGCCAGTATACAGGGCTACGAGCAGTACGTC.

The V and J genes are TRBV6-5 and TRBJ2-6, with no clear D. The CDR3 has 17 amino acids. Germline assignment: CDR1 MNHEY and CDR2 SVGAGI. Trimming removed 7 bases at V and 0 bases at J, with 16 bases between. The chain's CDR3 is CASTTRPASSGANVLTF. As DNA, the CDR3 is TGTGCCAGCACCACGAGGCCGGCGTCCTCTGGGGCCAACGTCCTGACTTTC.

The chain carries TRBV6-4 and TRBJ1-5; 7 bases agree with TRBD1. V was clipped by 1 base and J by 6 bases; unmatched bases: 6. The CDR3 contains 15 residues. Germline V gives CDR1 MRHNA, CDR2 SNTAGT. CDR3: CASSDYRGYGQPQHF. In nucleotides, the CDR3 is TGTGCCAGCAGTGACTACAGGGGATACGGTCAGCCCCAGCATTTT.

For the CDR3, the DNA is TGTGCCAGCAGCTTAGGTACAGGGAGGACTGAAGCTTTCTTT. Translation gives CASSLGTGRTEAFF. This chain joins TRBV7-9 and TRBJ1-1; maybe TRBD1 (6 bases). The CDR3 runs 14 residues. V was shortened by 1 base and J by 5 bases, with 11 bases between the two germline ends. The germline gives CDR1 SEHNR, CDR2 FQNEAQ (reference sequence).

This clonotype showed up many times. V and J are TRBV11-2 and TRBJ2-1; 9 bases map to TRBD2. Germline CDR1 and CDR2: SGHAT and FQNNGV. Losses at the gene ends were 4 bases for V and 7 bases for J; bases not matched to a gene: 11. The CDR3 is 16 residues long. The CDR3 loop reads CASSSLRGGARNEQFF. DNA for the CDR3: TGTGCCAGCAGCTCCCTCCGCGGGGGGGCGAGAAATGAGCAGTTCTTC.